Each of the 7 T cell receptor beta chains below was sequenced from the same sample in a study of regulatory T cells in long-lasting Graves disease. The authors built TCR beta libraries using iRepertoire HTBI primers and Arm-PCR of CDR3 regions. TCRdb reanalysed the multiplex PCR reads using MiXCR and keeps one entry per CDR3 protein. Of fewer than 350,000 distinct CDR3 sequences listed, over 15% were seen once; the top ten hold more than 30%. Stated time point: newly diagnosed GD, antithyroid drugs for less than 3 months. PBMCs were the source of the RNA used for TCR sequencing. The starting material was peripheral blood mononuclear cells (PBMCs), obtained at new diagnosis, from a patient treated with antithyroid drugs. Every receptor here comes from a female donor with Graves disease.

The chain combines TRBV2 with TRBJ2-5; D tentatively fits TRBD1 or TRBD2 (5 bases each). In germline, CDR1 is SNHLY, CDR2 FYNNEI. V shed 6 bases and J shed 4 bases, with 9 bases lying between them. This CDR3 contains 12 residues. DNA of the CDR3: TGTGCCAGCAGGAGGGGTCCAGAGACCCAGTACTTC. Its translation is CASRRGPETQYF.

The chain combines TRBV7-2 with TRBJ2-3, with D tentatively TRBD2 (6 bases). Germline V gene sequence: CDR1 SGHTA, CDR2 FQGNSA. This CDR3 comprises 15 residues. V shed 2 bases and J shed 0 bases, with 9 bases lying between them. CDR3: CASSLLATSTDTQYF. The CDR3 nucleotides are TGTGCCAGCAGCTTACTAGCGACTAGCACAGATACGCAGTATTTT.

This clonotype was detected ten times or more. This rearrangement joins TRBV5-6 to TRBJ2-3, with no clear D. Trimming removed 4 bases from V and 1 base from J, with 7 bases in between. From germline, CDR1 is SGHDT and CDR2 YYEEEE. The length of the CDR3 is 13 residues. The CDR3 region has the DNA TGTGCCAGCAGCCCCGATCGCACAGATACGCAGTATTTT. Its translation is CASSPDRTDTQYF.

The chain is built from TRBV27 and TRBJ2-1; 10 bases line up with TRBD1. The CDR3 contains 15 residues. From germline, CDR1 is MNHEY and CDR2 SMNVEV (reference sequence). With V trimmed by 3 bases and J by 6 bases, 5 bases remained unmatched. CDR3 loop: CASSLGQGPFNEQFF. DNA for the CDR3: TGTGCCAGCAGTTTGGGACAGGGGCCGTTCAATGAGCAGTTCTTC.

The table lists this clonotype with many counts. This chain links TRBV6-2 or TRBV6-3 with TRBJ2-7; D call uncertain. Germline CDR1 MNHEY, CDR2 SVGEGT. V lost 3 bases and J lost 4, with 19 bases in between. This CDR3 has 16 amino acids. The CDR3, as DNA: TGTGCCAGCAGTTATATTGCAGGACGAGAACCTTACGAGCAGTACTTC. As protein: CASSYIAGREPYEQYF.

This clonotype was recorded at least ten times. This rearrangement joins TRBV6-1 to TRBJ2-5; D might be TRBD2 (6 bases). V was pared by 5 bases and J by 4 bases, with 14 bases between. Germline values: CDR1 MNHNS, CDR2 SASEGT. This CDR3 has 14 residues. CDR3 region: CASSPWMGGETQYF. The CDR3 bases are TGTGCCAGCAGTCCCTGGATGGGAGGAGAGACCCAGTACTTC.

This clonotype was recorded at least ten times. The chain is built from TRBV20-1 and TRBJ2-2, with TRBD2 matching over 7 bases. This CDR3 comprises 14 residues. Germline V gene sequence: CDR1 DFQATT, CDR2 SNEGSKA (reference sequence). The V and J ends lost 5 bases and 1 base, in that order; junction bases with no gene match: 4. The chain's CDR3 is CSAVQRGNTGELFF. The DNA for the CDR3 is TGCAGTGCTGTTCAGCGGGGGAACACCGGGGAGCTGTTTTTT.